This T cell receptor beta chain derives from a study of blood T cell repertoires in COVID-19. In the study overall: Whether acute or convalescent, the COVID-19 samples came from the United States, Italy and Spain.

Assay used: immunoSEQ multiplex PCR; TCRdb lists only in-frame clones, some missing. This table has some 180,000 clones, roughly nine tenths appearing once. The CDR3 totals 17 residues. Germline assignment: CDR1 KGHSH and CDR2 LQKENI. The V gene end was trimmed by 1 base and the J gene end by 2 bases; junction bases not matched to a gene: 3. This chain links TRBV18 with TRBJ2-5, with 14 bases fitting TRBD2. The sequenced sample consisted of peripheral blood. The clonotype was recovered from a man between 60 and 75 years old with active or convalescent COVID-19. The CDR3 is CASSPRGLAGGQETQYF. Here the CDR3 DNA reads TGTGCCAGCTCACCACGAGGACTAGCGGGGGGACAAGAGACCCAGTACTTC. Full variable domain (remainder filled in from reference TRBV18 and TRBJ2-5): NAGVMQNPRHLVRRRGQEARLRCSPMKGHSHVYWYRQLPEEGLKFMVYLQKENIIDESGMPKERFSAEFPKEGPSILRIQQVVRGDSAAYFCASSPRGLAGGQETQYFGPGTRLLVL.